This T cell receptor (beta chain) was profiled in a study of identical twins. This clonotype has at least ten counts. Its matching antigen is unknown. TCRdb redid the calling of the 5' RACE reads with MiXCR, one entry per CDR3 protein. The sample has some 600,000 distinct CDR3 sequences; around 7.4% are singletons. V lost 2 bases and J 1 base, leaving 9 bases between the germline ends. The CDR3 contains 14 residues. Per the germline V gene, CDR1 is SGHRS and CDR2 is YFSETQ. The study, taken as a whole, reports: Where beta out-of-frame sequences were concerned, excess twin sharing was weaker. Recombination models fit unrelated individuals' TCR alpha sharing but underestimated twins'.

The same sample was also studied in work on yellow fever vaccine responses in identical twins.

The chain joins TRBV5-1 to TRBJ1-2, with a weak D call TRBD1 (6 bases). This receptor was taken from a woman between 18 and 29 years old in good health. Sequenced input: PBMCs. The CDR3 DNA reads as TGCGCCAGCAGCTTATACAGGGTTAACTATGGCTACACCTTC. Protein: CASSLYRVNYGYTF.